Presented here are 23 T cell receptor beta chains from one specimen sequenced in a study of OX40 agonist ivuxolimab in advanced cancers. Method: immunoSEQ multiplex PCR; TCRdb's copy keeps in-frame clones and lacks some. This table holds over 35,000 clones, roughly 90% found once. The sample consisted of CD4+ or CD8+ T cells sorted from blood, taken in a trial of the OX40 agonist ivuxolimab. All receptors come from an adult with an advanced solid tumor such as melanoma, head and neck, liver or kidney cancer.

This chain links TRBV7-3 with TRBJ2-2; no definite D call. The V end was cut by 2 bases, the J end by 2 bases, with 6 bases between. From germline, CDR1 is SGHTA and CDR2 FQGTGA. The CDR3 is made up of 14 amino acids. CDR3 coding DNA: TGTGCCAGCAGCTTATCCCCAAACACCGGGGAGCTGTTTTTT. Translated: CASSLSPNTGELFF.

A remark on this clone: An end of the junction does not agree with germline; a read error may underlie this. Other DNA sequences in the sample encode the same CDR3. DNA of the CDR3: TGTGCCAGCAGCTTTCGGGACAGGGTGAACACCGAAGCTTTCTTT. Translation: CASSFRDRVNTEAFF. This chain connects TRBV7-9 to TRBJ1-1; 9 positions agree with TRBD1. This CDR3 has 15 residues. The germline gives CDR1 SEHNR, CDR2 FQNEAQ (reference sequence).

The chain joins TRBV18 to TRBJ1-6; D possibly corresponds to TRBD1 (5 bases). The length of the CDR3 is 14 residues. V was clipped by 6 bases and J by 8 bases, with 14 bases between them. CDR1 is KGHSH, CDR2 LQKENI, per germline. The CDR3 loop is CASSPTGQDSPLHF. The CDR3, as DNA: TGTGCCAGCTCCCCTACGGGGCAGGATTCACCCCTCCACTTT. Filled out from reference TRBV18 and TRBJ1-6, the complete variable domain reads NAGVMQNPRHLVRRRGQEARLRCSPMKGHSHVYWYRQLPEEGLKFMVYLQKENIIDESGMPKERFSAEFPKEGPSILRIQQVVRGDSAAYFCASSPTGQDSPLHFGNGTRLTVT.

The chain links TRBV10-3 to TRBJ1-2, with D unclear. The CDR3 has 13 residues. Germline CDR1 is ENHRY and CDR2 is SYGVKD. Trimming pared 2 bases from V and 3 bases from J, leaving 7 bases between. CDR3 DNA: TGTGCCATCAGTGAGGGGAGGGACTATGGCTACACCTTC. It yields the protein CAISEGRDYGYTF.

The rearrangement links TRBV29-1 to TRBJ1-5; tentatively, D is TRBD1 (5 bases). Germline V CDR1 and CDR2: SQVTM, ANQGSEA. The CDR3 covers 13 residues. V dropped 4 bases and J dropped 5 bases, with 12 bases sitting between them. The CDR3 reads CSVGGASDQPQHF. The CDR3 nucleotides read TGCAGCGTTGGAGGGGCTTCAGATCAGCCCCAGCATTTT.

The chain recombines TRBV5-1 with TRBJ1-1; 10 nucleotides line up with TRBD1. V gave up 4 bases and J gave up 5 bases; unmatched junction bases: 11. Germline V gene data show CDR1 as SGHRS and CDR2 as YFSETQ. This CDR3 comprises 16 residues. DNA of the CDR3: TGCGCCAGCAGCCGATTGGGACAGGGGCTGGGGACTGAAGCTTTCTTT. Amino acid sequence: CASSRLGQGLGTEAFF.

This clone has only one observation. This chain links TRBV5-1 with TRBJ2-3; D remains unclear. Germline lookup yields CDR1 SGHRS and CDR2 YFSETQ. The CDR3 runs to 13 residues. Trimming stripped 0 bases from V and 6 bases from J, with 8 bases between. CDR3 DNA: TGCGCCAGCAGCTTGGAGGCTTGGGATACGCAGTATTTT. It specifies CASSLEAWDTQYF. The full variable domain, in which reference TRBV5-1 and TRBJ2-3 provide the parts outside the CDR3, is KAGVTQTPRYLIKTRGQQVTLSCSPISGHRSVSWYQQTPGQGLQFLFEYFSETQRNKGNFPGRFSGRQFSNSRSEMNVSTLELGDSALYLCASSLEAWDTQYFGPGTRLTVL.

The gene calls are TRBV15 and TRBJ2-1; perhaps TRBD1 as D (6 bases). The germline gives CDR1 LNHNV, CDR2 YYDKDF (reference sequence). This CDR3 is 13 amino acids long. The germline V and J ends were trimmed by 1 base and 9 bases, with 10 bases remaining between them. DNA for the CDR3: TGTGCCACCAGCAGAGTTGGGGGCCTTGAGCAGTTCTTC. It codes for CATSRVGGLEQFF.

The chain has TRBV5-4 and TRBJ1-2; possibly TRBD1 for D (5 bases). The germline V gene encodes CDR1 SGHNT and CDR2 YYREEE (reference sequence). The CDR3 is 15 residues long. V lost 0 bases to trimming and J lost 4 bases, with 13 bases between them. CDR3 sequence: CASSLVAREGYGYTF. In DNA, the CDR3 is TGTGCCAGCAGCTTGGTCGCCAGGGAAGGCTATGGCTACACCTTC. The full variable domain, completed using reference TRBV5-4 and TRBJ1-2, is ETGVTQSPTHLIKTRGQQVTLRCSSQSGHNTVSWYQQALGQGPQFIFQYYREEENGRGNFPPRFSGLQFPNYSSELNVNALELDDSALYLCASSLVAREGYGYTFGSGTRLTVV.

The chain couples TRBV29-1 to TRBJ2-3; TRBD1 is a possible D gene (5 bases). This CDR3 is built from 14 residues. Trimming pared 5 bases from V and 3 bases from J, leaving 15 bases between. CDR1 and CDR2 from the germline V gene are SQVTM and ANQGSEA. DNA for the CDR3: TGCAGCGTTTCCCCCCAGGGTACAACAGATACGCAGTATTTT. Translated: CSVSPQGTTDTQYF.

The CDR3 DNA is TGTGCCAGCTCACTCTATACAGGGGAGGCCGGGGAGCTGTTTTTT. This codes for CASSLYTGEAGELFF. This chain uses TRBV18 with TRBJ2-2; perhaps TRBD1 as D (7 bases). The V and J ends lost 4 bases and 6 bases respectively, with 15 bases between them. Germline V gene sequence: CDR1 KGHSH, CDR2 LQKENI. This CDR3 spans 15 amino acids.

V gene TRBV6-1 combines with J gene TRBJ2-7, with unresolved D. The CDR3 spans 11 residues. The germline V and J ends were trimmed by 0 bases and 7 bases, with 4 bases remaining between them. Germline CDR1 MNHNS, CDR2 SASEGT. The CDR3 nucleotides are TGTGCCAGCAGTGAAGCTCGAGAGCAGTACTTC. Translating gives CASSEAREQYF.

The V gene is TRBV5-5, the J gene TRBJ2-2; weak D call: TRBD1 (5 bases). V was trimmed by 1 base and J by 3 bases, leaving 13 bases between them. This CDR3 is 16 amino acids long. The V gene's germline CDR1 is SGHKS and CDR2 YYEKEE (reference sequence). DNA for the CDR3: TGTGCCAGCAGCTTGTCCAGGGCTGACGACACCGGGGAGCTGTTTTTT. The encoded protein is CASSLSRADDTGELFF.

This clone was seen a single time. V gene TRBV5-1 combines with J gene TRBJ1-5; no firm D call. V was cut by 1 base and J by 0 bases, with 29 bases left in between. CDR3 length: 22 amino acids. Germline V CDR1 and CDR2: SGHRS, YFSETQ. In DNA form, the CDR3 reads TGCGCCAGCAGCTTGTTTTTTGGGTACCGTGACCCCGACTTATATAGCAATCAGCCCCAGCATTTT. This gives the protein CASSLFFGYRDPDLYSNQPQHF.

This chain links TRBV6-5 with TRBJ1-2; D may be TRBD1 (5 bases). V lost 6 bases, J lost 7 bases, and 18 bases lay in between. The CDR3 is made up of 14 amino acids. The V gene's germline CDR1 is MNHEY and CDR2 SVGAGI. CDR3 amino acids: CASSRDSGELGYTF. CDR3 bases: TGTGCCAGCAGCCGAGACAGTGGAGAGCTTGGCTACACCTTC.

The V and J genes are TRBV29-1 and TRBJ1-2; a possible D gene is TRBD1 (5 bases). CDR1 is SQVTM, CDR2 ANQGSEA, per germline. There are 14 residues in the CDR3. The V gene lost 4 bases and the J gene lost 0 bases, with 12 bases spanning the gap. The CDR3 region has the DNA TGCAGCGTTGGGGTACAGGCAGCTAACTATGGCTACACCTTC. Translated, it gives CSVGVQAANYGYTF.

The rearrangement joins TRBV5-1 to TRBJ2-1; 9 bases map to TRBD1. Looked up from germline, CDR1 is SGHRS and CDR2 is YFSETQ. The CDR3 is 14 residues long. With V trimmed by 3 bases and J by 7 bases, 5 bases remained unmatched. The CDR3 spells CASSWDRVRNEQFF. In DNA, the CDR3 is TGCGCCAGCAGCTGGGACAGGGTTAGGAATGAGCAGTTCTTC. The whole variable domain, remainder taken from reference TRBV5-1 and TRBJ2-1, is KAGVTQTPRYLIKTRGQQVTLSCSPISGHRSVSWYQQTPGQGLQFLFEYFSETQRNKGNFPGRFSGRQFSNSRSEMNVSTLELGDSALYLCASSWDRVRNEQFFGPGTRLTVL.

This clone has a single count. It is likely a read error, because the conserved phenylalanine at the end of the CDR3 is missing. V is TRBV23-1 and J is TRBJ1-6; possible D gene TRBD1, 5 bases. TRBV23-1 is placed among ORFs of uncertain function. Trimming left V 7 bases short and J 4 bases short, with 11 bases between. This CDR3 is built from 14 residues. The CDR3, as DNA: TGCGCCAGCAACCGGACAAATTATAATTCACCCCTCCACCTT. This encodes CASNRTNYNSPLHL.

This rearrangement joins TRBV7-9 to TRBJ1-1; D call uncertain. Trimming stripped 5 bases from V and 0 bases from J, with 13 bases between. The CDR3 totals 15 residues. Germline CDR1 SEHNR, CDR2 FQNEAQ (reference sequence). CDR3 sequence (DNA): TGTGCCAGCAGCCCCCCGGGAATTATGAACACTGAAGCTTTCTTT. Translating gives CASSPPGIMNTEAFF.

The rearrangement joins TRBV27 to TRBJ2-5; 7 bases line up with TRBD2. Germline V lookup: CDR1 MNHEY, CDR2 SMNVEV (reference sequence). The CDR3 has 16 amino acids. With 5 bases clipped from V and 1 base from J, the junction kept 10 bases outside the gene matches. The CDR3 DNA is TGTGCCAGCAGTCCCTGGGGAGCGGGGTCCCAAGAGACCCAGTACTTC. Its protein product is CASSPWGAGSQETQYF.

The V call is TRBV6-5, the J call TRBJ2-7, with D tentatively TRBD1 (5 bases). V lost 11 bases, J lost 1 base, and 15 bases lay in between. CDR3 length equals 13 residues. Per the germline V gene, CDR1 is MNHEY and CDR2 is SVGAGI. CDR3 in DNA: TGTGCCGACCGACAGTCTCGTTCCTACGAGCAGTACTTC. Encoded protein: CADRQSRSYEQYF.

The genes are TRBV11-2 and TRBJ1-4, with D possibly matching TRBD1 (6 bases). V was clipped by 6 bases and J by 8 bases, with 16 bases between them. The length of the CDR3 is 14 residues. The germline V gene encodes CDR1 SGHAT and CDR2 FQNNGV. CDR3 amino acids: CASSPDRFGEKLFF. The CDR3 DNA reads as TGTGCCAGCAGTCCTGACAGGTTTGGCGAAAAACTGTTTTTT.

This rearrangement joins TRBV5-1 to TRBJ2-7; D possibly corresponds to TRBD2 (6 bases). The V and J ends lost 0 bases and 1 base respectively, with 14 bases between them. Germline V gene lookup returns CDR1 SGHRS and CDR2 YFSETQ. The CDR3 length is 16 residues. CDR3 sequence: CASSLASGGFSYEQYF. Written as DNA, the CDR3 is TGCGCCAGCAGCTTGGCCAGTGGGGGGTTTTCCTACGAGCAGTACTTC.